This T cell receptor (beta chain) is drawn from a study of blood T cell repertoires in COVID-19. In the study overall: Acute and convalescent COVID-19 specimens originated in the United States, Italy and Spain. PBMCs, B-cell-depleted T cells, or T cells provided the cDNA or gDNA that made up the material.

The V gene end was trimmed by 4 bases and the J gene end by 3 bases; junction bases not matched to a gene: 3. Per germline, CDR1 MNHEY and CDR2 SVGEGT. The CDR3 consists of 14 residues. Per the study methods: How many nucleated cells were present was estimated from reference gene primer amplification. TCRdb's copy holds only in-frame clones and misses some; the assay was immunoSEQ multiplex PCR. V, J and clone size reflect that table, while D and trimming were determined from the DNA. Of about 160,000 clones in the sample, around 92% were seen once. The V and J genes are TRBV6-2 or TRBV6-3 and TRBJ1-5, with 7 bases matching TRBD1. This clonotype was sampled from a man aged 60 to 69 with acute or convalescent COVID-19. Source material: peripheral blood. CDR3 region: CASSSGQINQPQHF. In DNA, the CDR3 is TGTGCCAGCAGTTCGGGACAGATCAATCAGCCCCAGCATTTT.